This is a list of T cell receptor beta chains from one sample in a study of CD8 T cells in Susac syndrome. TCRdb passed the immunoSEQ multiplex PCR reads through MiXCR, listing each CDR3 protein once. The repertoire holds 70,000 or so distinct CDR3 sequences, with approximately 95% as singletons. The sequenced sample was CD8+ T cells from PBMCs. Receptors were obtained from a human donor in good health. Both conserved end residues are part of each CDR3. Each record gives: V gene, D gene, J gene, clone size, CDR3 protein, CDR3 DNA. D genes are given only for firm matches. Clone size is not always given. Where it is, it says once, few, many or a class for expanded clones.

>TRBV4-2|NA|TRBJ2-2|once
CASSQEPPGKTGELFF
TGTGCCAGCAGCCAAGAGCCGCCGGGGAAAACCGGGGAGCTGTTTTTT
>TRBV7-9|NA|TRBJ1-1|NA
CASGLGGDNTEAFF
TGTGCCAGCGGCTTGGGGGGTGATAACACTGAAGCTTTCTTT
>TRBV2|NA|TRBJ2-7|NA
CASSGRVTVSYEQYF
TGTGCCAGCAGTGGGAGGGTCACGGTCTCCTACGAGCAGTACTTC
>TRBV20-1|NA|TRBJ2-5|NA
CSARGREDPYQETQYF
TGCAGTGCTAGGGGCAGGGAGGATCCGTACCAAGAGACCCAGTACTTC
>TRBV28|NA|TRBJ2-3|NA
CASSFVGAGDTQYF
TGTGCCAGCAGTTTCGTGGGGGCCGGAGATACGCAGTATTTT
>TRBV12-3/TRBV12-4|NA|TRBJ2-1|NA
CASSPPTAANNEQFF
TGTGCCAGCAGCCCCCCCACGGCGGCTAACAATGAGCAGTTCTTC
>TRBV7-4|NA|TRBJ2-5|NA
CASSFHMQETQYF
TGTGCCAGCAGCTTTCATATGCAAGAGACCCAGTACTTC
>TRBV4-1|NA|TRBJ2-3|NA
CASSQAVSSFTGTDTQYF
TGCGCCAGCAGCCAAGCGGTCTCTAGCTTCACAGGCACAGATACGCAGTATTTT
>TRBV29-1|TRBD2|TRBJ2-7|NA
CSVEGLAAAREQYF
TGCAGCGTTGAGGGACTAGCGGCCGCGAGGGAGCAGTACTTC
>TRBV2|NA|TRBJ1-5|NA
CASSVQLSNQPQHF
TGTGCCAGCAGTGTTCAGCTTAGCAATCAGCCCCAGCATTTT
>TRBV28|NA|TRBJ2-3|once
CASRGGVTQYF
TGTGCCAGCAGAGGGGGAGTGACGCAGTATTTT
>TRBV5-1|NA|TRBJ1-1|NA
CASSPGGSTEAFF
TGCGCCAGCAGCCCGGGGGGCAGCACTGAAGCTTTCTTT
>TRBV28|NA|TRBJ2-2|once
CASSLWVGGELFF
TGTGCCAGCAGTTTGTGGGTTGGCGGGGAGCTGTTTTTT
>TRBV13|NA|TRBJ1-4|NA
CASSPGRGYEKLFF
TGTGCCAGCAGCCCCGGACGGGGATACGAAAAACTGTTTTTT
>TRBV9|NA|TRBJ1-5|few
CASSAGRGNQPQHF
TGTGCCAGCAGTGCCGGCAGGGGTAATCAGCCCCAGCATTTT
>TRBV20-1|TRBD2|TRBJ2-1|NA
CSALSTGGSYNEQFF
TGCAGTGCCCTCAGTACCGGGGGGTCTTACAATGAGCAGTTCTTC
>TRBV4-3|NA|TRBJ2-3|NA
CASSQLRADTQYF
TGCGCCAGCAGCCAGCTAAGGGCAGATACGCAGTATTTT
>TRBV5-1|NA|TRBJ2-2|NA
CASSFKDTDSLNTGELFF
TGCGCCAGCAGCTTCAAGGACACGGACTCTCTGAACACCGGGGAGCTGTTTTTT
>TRBV27|NA|TRBJ1-5|NA
CASSHGQTGQPQHF
TGTGCCAGCAGCCACGGACAAACCGGCCAGCCCCAGCATTTT
>TRBV29-1|NA|TRBJ1-1|once
CSVVWRRGDTEAFF
TGCAGCGTCGTGTGGCGAAGAGGAGACACTGAAGCTTTCTTT
>TRBV7-3|NA|TRBJ2-1|few
CASSPDSYNEQFF
TGTGCCAGCAGCCCTGACAGTTACAATGAGCAGTTCTTC
>TRBV4-1|NA|TRBJ1-1|NA
CASSQGGGRLNTEAFF
TGCGCCAGCAGCCAAGGGGGTGGACGGTTGAACACTGAAGCTTTCTTT
>TRBV7-3|NA|TRBJ1-1|NA
CASSNMGHPVEAFF
TGTGCCAGCAGCAATATGGGACACCCGGTTGAAGCTTTCTTT
>TRBV5-1|NA|TRBJ2-3|once
CASSRARGEDTQYF
TGCGCCAGCAGTCGGGCCAGGGGGGAAGATACGCAGTATTTT
>TRBV6-2/TRBV6-3|NA|TRBJ2-2|NA
CASSYVYTGELFF
TGTGCCAGCAGTTACGTTTACACCGGGGAGCTGTTTTTT
>TRBV3-1|TRBD1|TRBJ2-2|NA
CASSLTPGGTGELFF
TGTGCCAGCAGCCTAACCCCAGGGGGTACCGGGGAGCTGTTTTTT
>TRBV6-1|TRBD1|TRBJ1-5|NA
CASKWGTGNQPQHF
TGTGCCAGCAAGTGGGGGACAGGGAACCAGCCCCAGCATTTT
>TRBV5-6|NA|TRBJ2-1|NA
CASSLIGSYNEQFF
TGTGCCAGCAGCTTGATCGGGAGCTACAATGAGCAGTTCTTC
>TRBV29-1|NA|TRBJ2-2|few
CSVPGETGELFF
TGCAGCGTACCAGGGGAGACCGGGGAGCTGTTTTTT
>TRBV5-6|TRBD1|TRBJ1-5|NA
CASSLRDRGDQPQHF
TGTGCCAGCAGCCTTAGGGACAGGGGGGATCAGCCCCAGCATTTT
>TRBV4-3|NA|TRBJ2-6|NA
CASSLQEGFGGSGANVLTF
TGCGCCAGCAGCCTCCAGGAGGGGTTCGGCGGGTCTGGGGCCAACGTCCTGACTTTC
>TRBV7-9|NA|TRBJ1-1|NA
CASSTTTATNTEAFF
TGTGCCAGCAGCACAACAACAGCTACGAACACTGAAGCTTTCTTT
>TRBV9|NA|TRBJ2-1|NA
CASSVVELVGEQFF
TGTGCCAGCAGCGTAGTGGAACTAGTCGGTGAGCAGTTCTTC
>TRBV27|TRBD1|TRBJ1-6|NA
CASSLLTPGTGLSPLHF
TGTGCCAGCAGTTTATTAACACCCGGGACAGGGCTTTCACCCCTCCACTTT
>TRBV5-1|NA|TRBJ1-1|NA
CASSLVRNTEAFF
TGCGCCAGCAGCTTGGTGAGGAACACTGAAGCTTTCTTT
>TRBV4-1|NA|TRBJ1-5|few
CASSQGTGSNQPQHF
TGCGCCAGCAGCCAAGGCACAGGGTCCAATCAGCCCCAGCATTTT
>TRBV7-9|TRBD1|TRBJ2-5|NA
CASRPGTGEETQYF
TGTGCCAGTCGACCAGGGACAGGGGAAGAGACCCAGTACTTC
>TRBV12-3/TRBV12-4|TRBD2|TRBJ2-5|NA
CASSFPSGGEETQYF
TGTGCCAGCAGTTTCCCTAGCGGGGGGGAAGAGACCCAGTACTTC
>TRBV27|TRBD2|TRBJ2-2|NA
CASSYMTSGGVNTGELFF
TGTGCCAGCAGTTATATGACTAGCGGGGGAGTGAACACCGGGGAGCTGTTTTTT
>TRBV16|NA|TRBJ2-1|NA
CASSQSKRQEQFF
TGTGCCAGCAGCCAATCGAAGCGTCAGGAGCAGTTCTTC
>TRBV3-1|TRBD2|TRBJ2-5|NA
CASSERGLRETQYF
TGTGCCAGCAGCGAACGGGGACTAAGGGAGACCCAGTACTTC
>TRBV28|NA|TRBJ2-7|NA
CASSLASSTYEQYF
TGTGCCAGCAGTTTGGCCAGTTCCACCTACGAGCAGTACTTC
>TRBV29-1|TRBD1|TRBJ1-6|NA
CSVLSGTENNSPLHF
TGCAGCGTCCTAAGTGGGACAGAAAATAATTCACCCCTCCACTTT
>TRBV12-3/TRBV12-4|NA|TRBJ2-4|NA
CASSPSIGEGNIQYF
TGTGCCAGCAGTCCCTCGATTGGGGAAGGGAACATTCAGTACTTC
>TRBV6-6|TRBD1|TRBJ1-1|NA
CASSPGGTTEAFF
TGTGCCAGCAGCCCAGGGGGAACCACTGAAGCTTTCTTT
>TRBV9|TRBD2|TRBJ2-3|NA
CASSVEGLAADTQYF
TGTGCCAGCAGCGTAGAAGGACTAGCGGCAGATACGCAGTATTTT
>TRBV4-3|NA|TRBJ1-1|once
CASSQDSVYTEAFF
TGCGCCAGCAGCCAAGACAGCGTCTACACTGAAGCTTTCTTT
>TRBV29-1|NA|TRBJ1-2|NA
CSVVEGGDSYGYTF
TGCAGCGTTGTGGAAGGGGGGGATTCCTATGGCTACACCTTC
>TRBV4-2|TRBD2|TRBJ2-2|NA
CASSQDIGREGYTGELFF
TGTGCCAGCAGCCAAGATATTGGAAGGGAGGGGTACACCGGGGAGCTGTTTTTT
>TRBV6-2/TRBV6-3|NA|TRBJ1-1|NA
CASSYVNTEAFF
TGTGCCAGCAGTTACGTTAACACTGAAGCTTTCTTT
>TRBV9|TRBD1|TRBJ1-6|NA
CASSDEDRGAFYNSPLHF
TGTGCCAGCAGCGACGAAGACAGGGGGGCCTTCTATAATTCACCCCTCCACTTT
>TRBV2|NA|TRBJ1-1|NA
CARGGSTEAFF
TGTGCCAGGGGGGGTAGCACTGAAGCTTTCTTT
>TRBV6-6|NA|TRBJ1-2|NA
CASIHDPYGGYTF
TGTGCCAGCATCCATGACCCATACGGTGGCTACACCTTC
>TRBV12-3/TRBV12-4|NA|TRBJ2-1|NA
CASSPGPIYNEQFF
TGTGCCAGCAGCCCCGGGCCGATCTACAATGAGCAGTTCTTC
>TRBV7-9|NA|TRBJ2-3|NA
CASSPWGTSVVDTQYF
TGTGCCAGCAGCCCATGGGGGACGTCCGTTGTAGATACGCAGTATTTT
>TRBV27|NA|TRBJ1-3|once
CASSLSGPPSGNTIYF
TGTGCCAGCAGCCTCAGTGGGCCCCCCTCCGGAAACACCATATATTTT
>TRBV5-1|NA|TRBJ2-1|few
CASSLVPDNEQFF
TGCGCCAGCAGCTTGGTTCCAGACAATGAGCAGTTCTTC
>TRBV4-1|TRBD1|TRBJ2-7|NA
CASSQDPTGLYEQYF
TGCGCCAGCAGCCAAGATCCGACAGGGCTCTACGAGCAGTACTTC
>TRBV3-1|TRBD2|TRBJ2-5|NA
CASSQGRELAGFETQYF
TGTGCCAGCAGCCAAGGGAGAGAGCTAGCGGGGTTTGAGACCCAGTACTTC